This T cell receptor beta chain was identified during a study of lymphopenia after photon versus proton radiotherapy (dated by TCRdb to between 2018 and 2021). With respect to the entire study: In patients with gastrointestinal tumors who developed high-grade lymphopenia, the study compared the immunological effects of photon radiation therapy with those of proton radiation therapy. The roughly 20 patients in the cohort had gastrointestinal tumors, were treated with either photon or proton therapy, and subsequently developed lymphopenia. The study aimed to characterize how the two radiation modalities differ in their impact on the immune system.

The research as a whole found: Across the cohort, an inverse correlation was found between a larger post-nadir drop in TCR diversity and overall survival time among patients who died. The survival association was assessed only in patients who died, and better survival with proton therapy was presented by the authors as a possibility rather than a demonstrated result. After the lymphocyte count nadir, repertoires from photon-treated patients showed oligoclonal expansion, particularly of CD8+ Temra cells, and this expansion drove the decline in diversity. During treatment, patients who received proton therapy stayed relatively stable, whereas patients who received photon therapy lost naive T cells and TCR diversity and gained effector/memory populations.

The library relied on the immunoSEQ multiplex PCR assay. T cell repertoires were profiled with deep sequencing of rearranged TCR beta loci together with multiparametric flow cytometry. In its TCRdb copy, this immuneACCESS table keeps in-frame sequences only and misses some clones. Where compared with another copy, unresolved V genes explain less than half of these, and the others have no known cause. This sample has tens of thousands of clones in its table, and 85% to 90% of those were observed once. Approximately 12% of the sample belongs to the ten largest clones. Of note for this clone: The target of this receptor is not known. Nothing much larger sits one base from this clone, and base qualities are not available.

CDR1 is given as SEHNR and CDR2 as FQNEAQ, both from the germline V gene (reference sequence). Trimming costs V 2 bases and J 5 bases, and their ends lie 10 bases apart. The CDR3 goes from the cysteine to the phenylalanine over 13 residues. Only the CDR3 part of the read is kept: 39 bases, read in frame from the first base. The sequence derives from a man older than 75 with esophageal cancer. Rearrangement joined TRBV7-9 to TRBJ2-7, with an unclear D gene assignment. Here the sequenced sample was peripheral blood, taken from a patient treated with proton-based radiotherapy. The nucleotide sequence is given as TGTGCCAGCAGCTTATCCCCCAGGAACGAGCAGTACTTC. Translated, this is CASSLSPRNEQYF.